This T cell receptor (beta chain) came from a study of shared clonotypes between healthy human individuals. About the research overall: Donors consisted of two women and a few men between 18 and 49.

Points on this clone: Within the sample, other DNA sequences also encode this same CDR3.

Deletions cut 2 bases from V and 7 bases from J, with 18 bases between. The CDR3 loop spans 14 amino acids. The V gene's germline CDR1 is GTSNPN and CDR2 SVGIG (reference sequence). Study processing details: In the immunoSEQ data, sequences were junction-only and lacked quality scores, so filtering differed. Sequencing was performed with immunoSEQ multiplex PCR; in TCRdb, only in-frame clones are kept and a portion is missing. That table furnishes V, J and clone size, whereas the DNA furnished D and trimming. The table has around 480,000 clones, 60% to 80% seen once. The chain recombines TRBV30 with TRBJ2-7, with a weak D call TRBD2 (7 bases). Sequencing was performed on PBMCs. The receptor was isolated from a woman aged 40 to 55 in good health. Some clones in this sample may be carry-over from other donors' samples. CDR3: CAWSLGGLLGEQYF. CDR3 bases: TGTGCCTGGAGTTTGGGGGGGCTCCTTGGGGAGCAGTACTTC. The full variable domain, completed using reference TRBV30 and TRBJ2-7, is SQTIHQWPATLVQPVGSPLSLECTVEGTSNPNLYWYRQAAGRGLQLLFYSVGIGQISSEVPQNLSASRPQDRQFILSSKKLLLSDSGFYLCAWSLGGLLGEQYFGPGTRLTVT.